The 17 T cell receptor beta chains below were found in one sample sequenced in a study of CXCR3-negative and CXCR3-positive naive CD8 T cells. TRB cDNA was prepared as libraries by UMI-labeled 5' RACE. TCRdb reprocessed the 5' RACE reads; each CDR3 protein has one entry and no DNA is given. The sample includes about 41,000 distinct CDR3 sequences. The sequencing sample was made of naive CXCR3- CD8+ T cells from blood. Stated subset: CD45RO-CCR7+CD27+CD95- naive CD8+ T cells lacking CXCR3 (TNR3-). The source is a human donor in good health. Some clones in this sample may be carry-over from other donors' samples.

This CDR3 reads CSAWIHPVEGSSYNEQFF. The genes are TRBV29-1 and TRBJ2-1; TCRdb proposes TRBD1, but this gene call is untestable without DNA. This CDR3 contains 18 residues. Germline-derived CDR1 and CDR2 are SQVTM and ANQGSEA.

This clonotype shows up as medium-sized by frequency. This rearrangement joins TRBV7-6 to TRBJ1-3; TCRdb's D call of TRBD1 is untestable without DNA. Looked up from germline, CDR1 is SGHVS and CDR2 is FNYEAQ. The CDR3 sequence is 16 residues long. The CDR3 reads CASSLPGDFSGNTIYF.

The V and J genes are TRBV29-1 and TRBJ2-7; the TCRdb D gene call, TRBD1, has no DNA to confirm it. CDR1 SQVTM and CDR2 ANQGSEA come from the germline V gene. The CDR3 covers 18 residues. CDR3: CSVIFPPGRGEPAYEQYF.

This chain links TRBV2 with TRBJ2-1; the TCRdb call, TRBD1, lacks DNA for checking. The CDR3 has 14 amino acids. Germline CDR1 SNHLY, CDR2 FYNNEI. The chain's CDR3 is CAKNRDRVYNEQFF.

The rearrangement uses TRBV29-1 and TRBJ1-1. The germline CDR1 and CDR2 sequences are SQVTM and ANQGSEA. The length of the CDR3 is 12 residues. This CDR3 reads CSVGIGSTEAFF.

V is TRBV9 and J is TRBJ2-4; TCRdb picks TRBD1, but there is no DNA to check that call. Germline lookup yields CDR1 SGDLS and CDR2 YYNGEE. The CDR3 is 17 amino acids. CDR3 protein: CASSATQGERAKNIQYF. The full variable domain, its missing parts supplied by reference TRBV9 and TRBJ2-4, is DSGVTQTPKHLITATGQRVTLRCSPRSGDLSVYWYQQSLDQGLQFLIQYYNGEERAKGNILERFSAQQFPDLHSELNLSSLELGDSALYFCASSATQGERAKNIQYFGAGTRLSVL.

The chain links TRBV7-2 to TRBJ2-2. The CDR3 contains 14 residues. Germline V gene data show CDR1 as SGHTA and CDR2 as FQGNSA. This chain's CDR3 is CASSPSENTGELFF.

The CDR3 loop is CSAYRAGGSSYNEQFF. The chain has TRBV20-1 and TRBJ2-1; the TCRdb D gene call, TRBD1, has no DNA to confirm it. Germline lookup yields CDR1 DFQATT and CDR2 SNEGSKA (reference sequence). The length of the CDR3 is 16 residues.

This chain joins TRBV10-3 and TRBJ2-7; TCRdb names TRBD1, which stays unverified in the absence of DNA. This CDR3 comprises 16 residues. Germline V gene data show CDR1 as ENHRY and CDR2 as SYGVKD. CDR3 amino acids: CAISGHDRVFSYEQYF.

The genes are TRBV7-6 and TRBJ2-1; checking the TCRdb D call of TRBD1 is not possible without DNA. From germline, CDR1 is SGHVS and CDR2 FNYEAQ. CDR3 size: 12 residues. CDR3 protein: CASSFTGPEQFF.

This sequence joins TRBV25-1 and TRBJ1-4. The CDR3 totals 12 residues. Per germline, CDR1 MGHDK and CDR2 SYGVNS. The chain's CDR3 is CASSESVWELFF.

The CDR3 is CASSDPTGGLTDTQYF. This sequence joins TRBV25-1 and TRBJ2-3; TCRdb's assignment of TRBD1 cannot be checked, as there is no DNA. This CDR3 is built from 16 residues. From germline, CDR1 is MGHDK and CDR2 SYGVNS. The whole variable domain, remainder taken from reference TRBV25-1 and TRBJ2-3, is EADIYQTPRYLVIGTGKKITLECSQTMGHDKMYWYQQDPGMELHLIHYSYGVNSTEKGDLSSESTVSRIRTEHFPLTLESARPSHTSQYLCASSDPTGGLTDTQYFGPGTRLTVL.

This chain joins TRBV5-5 and TRBJ2-5; the D call of TRBD2 rests on TCRdb alone, since no DNA is present to check it. The germline CDR1 and CDR2 sequences are SGHKS and YYEKEE (reference sequence). The CDR3 extends over 16 amino acids. The CDR3 reads CASSWGLAGPRGTQYF. The full variable domain, completed using reference TRBV5-5 and TRBJ2-5, is DAGVTQSPTHLIKTRGQQVTLRCSPISGHKSVSWYQQVLGQGPQFIFQYYEKEERGRGNFPDRFSARQFPNYSSELNVNALLLGDSALYLCASSWGLAGPRGTQYFGPGTRLLVL.

The genes are TRBV2 and TRBJ1-5; absent DNA, TCRdb's TRBD1 call cannot be checked. The CDR3 is 15 residues long. CDR1 is SNHLY and CDR2 is FYNNEI in the germline V gene. The chain's CDR3 is CASGRTGGSNQPQHF.

The chain recombines TRBV10-3 with TRBJ1-3; TCRdb gives TRBD1 as the D gene, but with no DNA this cannot be confirmed. Germline CDR1 is ENHRY and CDR2 is SYGVKD. The CDR3 is 18 amino acids. The CDR3 region is CAISEKWLSGQLGNTIYF.

This rearrangement joins TRBV6-2 or TRBV6-3 to TRBJ2-7. This CDR3 has 11 amino acids. The germline CDR1 and CDR2 sequences are MNHEY and SVGEGT. The CDR3 sequence is CASSYTYEQYF.

The J gene is TRBJ1-1, the V gene TRBV2. The germline CDR1 and CDR2 sequences are SNHLY and FYNNEI. The CDR3 runs 11 residues. CDR3 sequence reads: CASNGGSEAFF.